This TCR beta chain was documented in a study of shared T cell receptors in the human thymus. The CDR3 runs to 15 residues. V was trimmed by 4 bases and J by 0 bases, leaving 16 bases between them. Germline V gives CDR1 GTSNPN, CDR2 SVGIG (reference sequence). TCRdb keeps only in-frame clones here, not all; method: immunoSEQ multiplex PCR. The table records some 700,000 clones, approximately 88% of them present only once. The sample also formed part of further work on human thymus T cells. That source adds: The study used thymus tissue resected during corrective heart surgery. Blood and thymic repertoires both appeared biased in V and J gene usage.

Sequenced input: thymocytes. This sequence was found in a boy in the first two years of life with a congenital heart defect. The rearrangement links TRBV30 to TRBJ2-7, with a weak D call TRBD1 (5 bases). This CDR3 reads CAWTPPQGSSYEQYF. CDR3 nucleotide sequence: TGTGCCTGGACTCCCCCGCAGGGAAGCTCCTACGAGCAGTACTTC. Together with reference TRBV30 and TRBJ2-7, the CDR3 gives the full variable domain: SQTIHQWPATLVQPVGSPLSLECTVEGTSNPNLYWYRQAAGRGLQLLFYSVGIGQISSEVPQNLSASRPQDRQFILSSKKLLLSDSGFYLCAWTPPQGSSYEQYFGPGTRLTVT.